These 28 T cell receptor beta chains were sequenced from one sample in a study of blood T cell repertoires in COVID-19. Some clones are missing from TCRdb's copy, which holds only in-frame ones; the method was immunoSEQ multiplex PCR. The profile covers under 250,000 clones, with about 80% appearing a single time and roughly 2.4% taken by the ten largest. Material for sequencing was peripheral blood. These receptors originate from a woman in her fifties or sixties with acute or convalescent COVID-19.

The chain carries TRBV4-1 and TRBJ1-5, with 10 bases fitting TRBD1. Germline lookup yields CDR1 MGHRA and CDR2 YSYEKL. Losses at the gene ends were 0 bases for V and 4 bases for J; bases not matched to a gene: 6. This CDR3 comprises 17 residues. The CDR3 here is CASSQDPGQGGNQPQHF. DNA for the CDR3: TGCGCCAGCAGCCAAGATCCAGGACAGGGGGGGAATCAGCCCCAGCATTTT.

The V gene is TRBV10-3, the J gene TRBJ1-1; TRBD1 might be the D (5 bases). This CDR3 contains 16 residues. Germline assignment: CDR1 ENHRY and CDR2 SYGVKD. V lost 2 bases and J 0 bases, leaving 13 bases between the germline ends. DNA of the CDR3: TGTGCCATCAGTGAGGTTTTAGGGGCGATGAACACTGAAGCTTTCTTT. It yields the protein CAISEVLGAMNTEAFF.

V gene TRBV11-3 combines with J gene TRBJ1-5; D is undetermined. The CDR3 is 20 amino acids. V dropped 5 bases and J dropped 0 bases, with 26 bases sitting between them. CDR1 and CDR2 from the germline V gene are SGHNT and YENEEA. The CDR3: CASSPTPMVRVRYSNQPQHF. CDR3 DNA: TGTGCCAGCAGCCCCACCCCGATGGTGAGGGTCCGTTATAGCAATCAGCCCCAGCATTTT.

CDR3 nucleotides: TGTGCCGGAACGACAGGGAGTGGCACTGAAGCTTTCTTT. Translated: CAGTTGSGTEAFF. V usage is TRBV28 and J usage is TRBJ1-1, with 7 positions matching TRBD1. Germline CDR1 reads MDHEN; CDR2 reads SYDVKM. V lost 11 bases to trimming and J lost 4 bases; unmatched junction nucleotides: 10. CDR3 length equals 13 residues.

The chain employs TRBV5-1 and TRBJ1-2; 10 bases match TRBD1. The CDR3 length is 14 residues. CDR1 and CDR2 from the germline V gene are SGHRS and YFSETQ. J gave up 7 bases and V 4 bases, and 7 bases lay outside the gene matches. The CDR3: CASSTTGQGIGYTF. The DNA for the CDR3 is TGCGCCAGCAGCACTACGGGACAGGGGATTGGCTACACCTTC.

The chain recombines TRBV6-4 with TRBJ2-5; 14 bases are shared with TRBD2. CDR3 length: 19 amino acids. V lost 7 bases to trimming and J lost 0 bases; unmatched junction nucleotides: 13. Germline CDR1 is MRHNA and CDR2 is SNTAGT. As DNA, the CDR3 is TGTGCCAGCAACTCCCAAGGACTAGCGGGGGGACCCTACCAAGAGACCCAGTACTTC. It specifies CASNSQGLAGGPYQETQYF.

V gene TRBV27 combines with J gene TRBJ2-2; 8 nucleotides match TRBD1. Per the germline V gene, CDR1 is MNHEY and CDR2 is SMNVEV (reference sequence). This CDR3 contains 16 residues. Trimming took 6 bases from V and 6 from J; bases not matched to a gene: 12. The CDR3 bases are TGTGCCAGCAGGGCGAATCCAGGGGGCAGGGCCGGGGAGCTGTTTTTT. This sequence encodes CASRANPGGRAGELFF.

The chain carries TRBV30 and TRBJ2-3, with no clear D. V was clipped by 0 bases and J by 10 bases, with 11 bases between them. Per germline, CDR1 GTSNPN and CDR2 SVGIG (reference sequence). This CDR3 has 12 amino acids. CDR3 in DNA: TGTGCCTGGAGTGTCTCCGACTTTCCGCAGTATTTT. It specifies CAWSVSDFPQYF.

The chain carries TRBV28 and TRBJ2-5; TRBD1 is a possible D gene (6 bases). Germline loops: CDR1 MDHEN, CDR2 SYDVKM. Trimming took off 6 bases at V and 1 base at J, with 18 bases between the two ends. The CDR3 length is 16 residues. CDR3 nucleotides: TGTGCCAGCAGCTCCCGGACAGTCCTCCCCCAAGAGACCCAGTACTTC. Translating it yields CASSSRTVLPQETQYF.

This clone appeared a single time. The V and J genes are TRBV5-4 and TRBJ1-3; D possibly corresponds to TRBD1 (6 bases). The CDR3 sequence is 14 residues long. Germline assignment: CDR1 SGHNT and CDR2 YYREEE (reference sequence). With 5 bases removed from V and 4 bases from J, the gap between germline ends came to 13 bases. The CDR3 DNA reads TGTGCCAGCAGAACACAGGGTGCGGGAAACACCATATATTTT. This sequence encodes CASRTQGAGNTIYF.

The chain is built from TRBV5-6 and TRBJ1-2; possibly TRBD1 for D (5 bases). V dropped 5 bases and J dropped 0 bases, with 14 bases sitting between them. CDR1 and CDR2 (germline): SGHDT, YYEEEE. This CDR3 has 15 residues. CDR3 region: CASRRDGHPNYGYTF. DNA for the CDR3: TGTGCCAGCAGGCGGGACGGTCATCCTAACTATGGCTACACCTTC.

This clone has only one observation. This chain connects TRBV19 to TRBJ2-5; D gene ambiguous. V shed 1 base and J shed 4 bases, with 22 bases lying between them. CDR3 length equals 18 residues. Germline-derived CDR1 and CDR2 are LNHDA and SQIVND (reference sequence). The CDR3, as DNA: TGTGCCAGTAGTATAGCATACCGGCAGCTAGAGAGTCCAGAGACCCAGTACTTC. It encodes CASSIAYRQLESPETQYF. The full variable domain, its missing parts supplied by reference TRBV19 and TRBJ2-5, is DGGITQSPKYLFRKEGQNVTLSCEQNLNHDAMYWYRQDPGQGLRLIYYSQIVNDFQKGDIAEGYSVSREKKESFPLTVTSAQKNPTAFYLCASSIAYRQLESPETQYFGPGTRLLVL.

This chain uses TRBV5-1 with TRBJ1-6; the D gene is possibly TRBD1 (6 bases). Trimming took 4 bases from V and 6 from J, leaving 14 bases between them. Per the germline V gene, CDR1 is SGHRS and CDR2 is YFSETQ. The CDR3 sequence is 15 residues long. CDR3 in amino acids: CASSLDGDTNSPLHF. The CDR3 region has the DNA TGCGCCAGCAGCCTAGATGGGGACACTAATTCACCCCTCCACTTT.

This clone appeared a few times. This sequence joins TRBV5-1 and TRBJ1-1; perhaps TRBD1 as D (5 bases). V lost 3 bases, J lost 1 base, and 13 bases lay in between. The CDR3 length is 15 residues. Germline V gives CDR1 SGHRS, CDR2 YFSETQ. CDR3 in amino acids: CASSSGDGWNTEAFF. Written as DNA, the CDR3 is TGCGCCAGCAGCTCGGGGGACGGCTGGAACACTGAAGCTTTCTTT.

The CDR3, as DNA: TGTGCCAGCAGCCCTGGACTAACCCCAGATACGCAGTATTTT. Residues: CASSPGLTPDTQYF. The genes are TRBV7-9 and TRBJ2-3; tentatively, D is TRBD2 (6 bases). From germline, CDR1 is SEHNR and CDR2 FQNEAQ (reference sequence). V was pared by 5 bases and J by 4 bases, with 13 bases between. CDR3 length: 14 amino acids.

The chain has TRBV5-1 and TRBJ2-1, with D tentatively TRBD2 (6 bases). The CDR3 is 15 residues long. Germline V gives CDR1 SGHRS, CDR2 YFSETQ. V lost 0 bases and J 5 bases, leaving 12 bases between the germline ends. CDR3 DNA sequence: TGCGCCAGCAGCTTGGCCCAGCGGGTACACAATGAGCAGTTCTTC. Protein sequence: CASSLAQRVHNEQFF.

The chain recombines TRBV4-2 with TRBJ2-1, with 7 nucleotides matching TRBD2. The CDR3 contains 17 residues. Germline lookup yields CDR1 LGHNA and CDR2 YNFKEQ. With 4 bases clipped from V and 0 bases from J, the junction kept 9 bases outside the gene matches. The CDR3 region has the DNA TGTGCCAGCAGCCTAACTAGGACTAGTCACTCCTACAATGAGCAGTTCTTC. Encoded protein: CASSLTRTSHSYNEQFF.

The V gene is TRBV4-1, the J gene TRBJ1-1; D may be TRBD1 (5 bases). The CDR3 has 14 residues. CDR1 is MGHRA and CDR2 is YSYEKL in the germline V gene. V lost 4 bases and J 5 bases, leaving 14 bases between the germline ends. CDR3 region: CASSPSQGGTEAFF. The CDR3 DNA sequence: TGCGCCAGCAGCCCAAGTCAGGGAGGAACTGAAGCTTTCTTT.

This chain connects TRBV10-1 to TRBJ1-5; D is unclear. The CDR3 length is 13 residues. V was shortened by 7 bases and J by 0 bases, with 7 bases between the two germline ends. The germline V gene encodes CDR1 WNHNN and CDR2 SYGVQD (reference sequence). DNA of the CDR3: TGCGCCAGCACACAGTCTAGCAATCAGCCCCAGCATTTT. Its protein product is CASTQSSNQPQHF.

This chain connects TRBV15 to TRBJ2-2; no firm D call. The germline V and J ends were trimmed by 0 bases and 0 bases, with 5 bases remaining between them. Germline V lookup: CDR1 LNHNV, CDR2 YYDKDF (reference sequence). The CDR3 sequence is 15 residues long. The CDR3 nucleotides read TGTGCCACCAGCAGAGACCAAACGAACACCGGGGAGCTGTTTTTT. It codes for CATSRDQTNTGELFF. Variable domain in full (rest from reference TRBV15 and TRBJ2-2): DAMVIQNPRYQVTQFGKPVTLSCSQTLNHNVMYWYQQKSSQAPKLLFHYYDKDFNNEADTPDNFQSRRPNTSFCFLDIRSPGLGDTAMYLCATSRDQTNTGELFFGEGSRLTVL.

This clone was seen once. The genes are TRBV11-3 and TRBJ1-1; D might be TRBD1 (5 bases). The CDR3 runs 12 residues. Germline values: CDR1 SGHNT, CDR2 YENEEA. V was shortened by 5 bases and J by 9 bases, with 13 bases between the two germline ends. Here the CDR3 reads CASSAGQGKAFF. The CDR3 DNA reads as TGTGCCAGCAGCGCCGGACAAGGTAAAGCTTTCTTT.

This clone appeared a few times. The chain's CDR3 is CASSLAGTGNSPLHF. As DNA, the CDR3 is TGTGCCAGCAGCTTGGCCGGGACAGGGAATTCACCCCTCCACTTT. V gene TRBV5-6 combines with J gene TRBJ1-6; 9 bases match TRBD1. Germline V gene lookup returns CDR1 SGHDT and CDR2 YYEEEE. The ends lost 0 bases at V and 7 bases at J; junction bases unmatched: 2. The CDR3 extends over 15 amino acids.

This chain uses TRBV6-6 with TRBJ1-6; D ambiguous. CDR1 MNHNY and CDR2 SVGAGI come from the germline V gene (reference sequence). The CDR3 runs 13 residues. Deletions cut 2 bases from V and 10 bases from J, with 9 bases between. CDR3 in DNA: TGTGCCAGCAGTTACGAGGGCGTGTCACCCCTCCACTTT. Protein: CASSYEGVSPLHF.

The chain recombines TRBV5-1 with TRBJ1-1, with D possibly matching TRBD1 (5 bases). The germline CDR1 and CDR2 sequences are SGHRS and YFSETQ. The CDR3 extends over 15 amino acids. Trimming pared 0 bases from V and 2 bases from J, leaving 11 bases between. The CDR3 region is CASSLGVRDNTEAFF. CDR3 sequence (DNA): TGCGCCAGCAGCTTGGGTGTCAGGGATAACACTGAAGCTTTCTTT.

This clone was found once. CDR3 DNA sequence: TGCGCCAGCAGCCAAGTGGGACTAGCGAGCAATGAGCAGTTCTTC. It specifies CASSQVGLASNEQFF. The chain uses TRBV4-1 and TRBJ2-1; 10 bases are a match to TRBD2. V was clipped by 1 base and J by 6 bases; unmatched bases: 3. This CDR3 is built from 15 residues. CDR1 is MGHRA and CDR2 is YSYEKL in the germline V gene.

The rearrangement links TRBV28 to TRBJ1-1; D gene uncertain. Deletions cut 5 bases from V and 0 bases from J, with 10 bases between. Germline V CDR1 and CDR2: MDHEN, SYDVKM. The CDR3 spans 14 residues. CDR3 DNA sequence: TGTGCCAGCAGTCCGCCGGGGATGAACACTGAAGCTTTCTTT. Amino acid sequence: CASSPPGMNTEAFF. The variable domain in full, with the rest retrieved from reference TRBV28 and TRBJ1-1, is DVKVTQSSRYLVKRTGEKVFLECVQDMDHENMFWYRQDPGLGLRLIYFSYDVKMKEKGDIPEGYSVSREKKERFSLILESASTNQTSMYLCASSPPGMNTEAFFGQGTRLTVV.

The genes are TRBV4-1 and TRBJ1-1; perhaps TRBD1 as D (5 bases). This CDR3 is built from 15 residues. Germline CDR1 reads MGHRA; CDR2 reads YSYEKL. Deletions cut 1 base from V and 2 bases from J, with 11 bases between. The CDR3 region is CASSQGRTPNTEAFF. The DNA of the CDR3 is TGCGCCAGCAGCCAAGGCCGGACACCTAACACTGAAGCTTTCTTT.

Only a few counts were recorded for this clone. The chain has TRBV6-5 and TRBJ1-1; D perhaps matches TRBD1 (5 bases). CDR1 and CDR2 from the germline V gene are MNHEY and SVGAGI. V was shortened by 6 bases and J by 11 bases, with 19 bases between the two germline ends. The CDR3 runs to 13 residues. The CDR3 loop is CASSATWGGYAFF. CDR3 in DNA: TGTGCCAGCAGCGCTACATGGGGCGGTTACGCTTTCTTT.